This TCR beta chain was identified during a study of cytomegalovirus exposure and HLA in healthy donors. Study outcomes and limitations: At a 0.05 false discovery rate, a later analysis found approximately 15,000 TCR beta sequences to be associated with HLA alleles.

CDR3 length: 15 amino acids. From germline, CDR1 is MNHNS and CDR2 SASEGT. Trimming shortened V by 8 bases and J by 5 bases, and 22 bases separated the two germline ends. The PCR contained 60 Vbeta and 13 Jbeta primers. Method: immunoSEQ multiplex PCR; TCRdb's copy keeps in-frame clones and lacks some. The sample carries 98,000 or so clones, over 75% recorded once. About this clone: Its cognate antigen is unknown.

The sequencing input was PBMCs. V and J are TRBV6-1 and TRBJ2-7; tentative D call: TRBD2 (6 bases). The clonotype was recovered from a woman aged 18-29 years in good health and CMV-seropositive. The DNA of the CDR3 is TGTGCCAGCGCCACTTGGGGGGAGTCCTTGCACGAGCAGTACTTC. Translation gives CASATWGESLHEQYF.